This T cell receptor beta chain was observed in a study of cytomegalovirus exposure and HLA in healthy donors. Findings and caveats of the study: It was reportedly the case that the classifier diagnosed cytomegalovirus status with high specificity and sensitivity.

The PCR ran on 60 Vbeta and 13 Jbeta primers. TCRdb keeps only in-frame clones here, not all; method: immunoSEQ multiplex PCR. The sample yields 150,000 to 200,000 clones, roughly 80% seen once. In regard to this clone: The antigen remains unidentified.

V shed 5 bases and J 0 bases; nucleotides not matched to a gene: 5. CDR3 length: 15 residues. CDR1 and CDR2 (germline): SGHVS, FQNEAQ. This sequence originates from a female donor in good health and CMV-seronegative. This sequence joins TRBV7-8 and TRBJ2-7, with 9 bases fitting TRBD1. The specimen sequenced was PBMCs. The DNA of the CDR3 is TGTGCCAGCAGCAAGGGACAGGGAGCCTCCTACGAGCAGTACTTC. This sequence encodes CASSKGQGASYEQYF.